These T cell receptor beta chains were read from a single sample in a study of T cells after posttransplantation cyclophosphamide. Measured with immunoSEQ multiplex PCR; TCRdb has only the in-frame clones, and not every one. The table lists under 45,000 clones, with no singletons. The sequenced sample consisted of PBMCs. These receptors were taken from a woman aged 45-60 years in good health and a related stem cell transplant donor. Both conserved end residues are part of each CDR3. A D gene is named only where the DNA matches it firmly. The size field is filled for only some rows; it gives once, few, many or a size class.

d_call clone_size j_call v_call cdr3_aa cdr3_nt
. many TRBJ2-3 TRBV10-3 CAIRGTSPDTQYF TGTGCCATCAGGGGGACTTCCCCAGATACGCAGTATTTT
TRBD1 many TRBJ2-7 TRBV5-4 CASSLATKPGQGASEQYF TGTGCCAGCAGCTTGGCAACGAAACCGGGACAGGGGGCCTCCGAGCAGTACTTC
. many TRBJ1-4 TRBV28 CASIGTNNEKLFF TGTGCCAGCATAGGGACAAATAATGAAAAACTGTTTTTT
TRBD1 . TRBJ2-2 TRBV27 CASSRIRTGSGTGELFF TGTGCCAGCAGCCGTATACGGACAGGGTCTGGCACCGGGGAGCTGTTTTTT
. many TRBJ1-2 TRBV5-4 CASSLLLSNVRYGYTF TGTGCCAGCAGCTTGTTACTCTCGAATGTGCGCTATGGCTACACCTTC
TRBD2 many TRBJ2-3 TRBV10-3 CATGTSGGHADTQYF TGTGCCACCGGGACTAGCGGGGGTCATGCAGATACGCAGTATTTT
. many TRBJ1-2 TRBV7-9 CASSFGGGADTWGYTF TGTGCCAGCAGCTTCGGAGGGGGGGCTGACACTTGGGGCTACACCTTC
. many TRBJ1-4 TRBV19 CASSIKGTNEKLFF TGTGCCAGTAGTATCAAGGGGACTAATGAAAAACTGTTTTTT
TRBD2 few TRBJ2-1 TRBV30 CAWSRMTAGANEQFF TGTGCCTGGAGCCGCATGACAGCGGGGGCTAATGAGCAGTTCTTC
TRBD1 many TRBJ1-5 TRBV12-5 CASGRQGNNQPQHF TGTGCTAGTGGTAGACAGGGGAACAATCAGCCCCAGCATTTT
TRBD1 many TRBJ1-4 TRBV7-8 CASSSGTGDSTNEKLFF TGTGCCAGCAGCTCTGGGACAGGAGATTCAACTAATGAAAAACTGTTTTTT
TRBD1 many TRBJ1-3 TRBV2 CASSSRETGAGNTIYF TGTGCCAGCAGTTCCCGGGAGACAGGGGCTGGAAACACCATATATTTT
TRBD1 many TRBJ1-6 TRBV5-1 CASSLAGQASSYNSPLHF TGCGCCAGCAGCTTGGCAGGACAGGCAAGCTCCTATAATTCACCCCTCCACTTT
. few TRBJ2-7 TRBV6-5 CASSDWGPSYEQYF TGTGCCAGCAGTGACTGGGGGCCCTCCTACGAGCAGTACTTC
. . TRBJ1-5 TRBV6-1 CASSYPGSQHF TGTGCCAGCAGTTATCCGGGATCACAGCATTTT
. many TRBJ2-2 TRBV30 CAWSGQADTGELFF TGTGCCTGGAGTGGACAGGCGGACACCGGGGAGCTGTTTTTT
TRBD1 many TRBJ2-1 TRBV4-1 CASSQGTGASYNEQFF TGCGCCAGCAGCCAAGGGACAGGGGCCTCCTACAATGAGCAGTTCTTC
. many TRBJ1-2 TRBV5-4 CASSPLRDPVYGYTF TGTGCCAGCAGCCCCCTTAGAGATCCCGTATATGGCTACACCTTC
TRBD1 many TRBJ2-3 TRBV6-5 CASSYKTGGSTDTQYF TGTGCCAGCAGTTACAAGACAGGGGGGAGCACAGATACGCAGTATTTT
. many TRBJ2-7 TRBV5-6 CASSLIDTSYEQYF TGTGCCAGCAGCTTGATTGACACCTCCTACGAGCAGTACTTC
TRBD1 many TRBJ1-4 TRBV5-4 CASSSQGALANEKLFF TGTGCCAGCAGCTCACAGGGGGCGCTCGCTAATGAAAAACTGTTTTTT
TRBD1 many TRBJ1-5 TRBV7-3 CASSWDRNQPQHF TGTGCCAGCAGTTGGGACAGGAATCAGCCCCAGCATTTT
. many TRBJ1-1 TRBV29-1 CSVVGGVNTEAFF TGCAGCGTTGTCGGAGGGGTGAACACTGAAGCTTTCTTT
TRBD1 . TRBJ2-7 TRBV11-3 CASSLDRDSTYEQYF TGTGCCAGCAGCTTAGACCGGGACAGCACCTACGAGCAGTACTTC
TRBD1 many TRBJ1-2 TRBV29-1 CSASGTARYGYTF TGCAGCGCCTCCGGGACAGCACGCTATGGCTACACCTTC
TRBD2 many TRBJ2-1 TRBV4-2 CASSHTPGLAGEQQFF TGTGCCAGCAGCCACACACCGGGACTAGCGGGGGAGCAACAGTTCTTC
. many TRBJ1-6 TRBV28 CASSIPGDSPLHF TGTGCCAGCAGTATACCAGGGGATTCACCCCTCCACTTT
TRBD1 many TRBJ1-1 TRBV2 CASRRQGTNTEAFF TGTGCCAGCAGAAGACAGGGGACGAACACTGAAGCTTTCTTT
. many TRBJ1-3 TRBV7-3 CASSSSEGSGNTIYF TGTGCCAGCAGCTCCTCGGAGGGGTCTGGAAACACCATATATTTT
TRBD1 many TRBJ1-5 TRBV19 CASTKSGGQKYQPQHF TGTGCCAGTACCAAATCAGGGGGACAGAAATATCAGCCCCAGCATTTT
TRBD1 many TRBJ1-3 TRBV11-2 CASSLGGQAPRNTIYF TGTGCCAGCAGCTTAGGAGGACAGGCGCCGAGAAACACCATATATTTT
. many TRBJ1-1 TRBV28 CASSSSTGEAFF TGTGCCAGCAGTAGTTCAACAGGTGAAGCTTTCTTT
TRBD1 . TRBJ2-7 TRBV9 CASSVGQGNDEQYF TGTGCCAGCAGCGTAGGACAGGGGAACGACGAGCAGTACTTC